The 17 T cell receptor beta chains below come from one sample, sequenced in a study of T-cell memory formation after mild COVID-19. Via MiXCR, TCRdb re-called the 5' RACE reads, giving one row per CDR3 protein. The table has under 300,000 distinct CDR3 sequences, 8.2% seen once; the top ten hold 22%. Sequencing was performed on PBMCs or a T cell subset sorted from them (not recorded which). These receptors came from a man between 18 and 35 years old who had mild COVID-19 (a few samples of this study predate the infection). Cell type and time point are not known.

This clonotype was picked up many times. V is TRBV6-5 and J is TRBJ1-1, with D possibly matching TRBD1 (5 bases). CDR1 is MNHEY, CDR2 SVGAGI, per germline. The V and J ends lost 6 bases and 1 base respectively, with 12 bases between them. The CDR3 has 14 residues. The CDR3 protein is CASRPGTPNTEAFF. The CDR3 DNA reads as TGTGCCAGCAGGCCCGGGACTCCGAACACTGAAGCTTTCTTT.

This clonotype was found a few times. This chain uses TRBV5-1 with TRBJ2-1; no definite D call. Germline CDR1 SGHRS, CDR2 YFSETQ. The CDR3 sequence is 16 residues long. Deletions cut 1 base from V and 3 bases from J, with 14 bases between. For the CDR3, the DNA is TGCGCCAGCAGCTTGTCGGGCAGCGTAATCTACAATGAGCAGTTCTTC. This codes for CASSLSGSVIYNEQFF.

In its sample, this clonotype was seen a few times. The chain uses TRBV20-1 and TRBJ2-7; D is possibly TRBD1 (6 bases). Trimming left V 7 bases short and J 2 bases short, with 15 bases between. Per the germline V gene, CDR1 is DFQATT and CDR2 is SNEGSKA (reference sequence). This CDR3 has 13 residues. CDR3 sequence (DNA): TGCAGTGTGAGGGGTCAGGGGCCCTACGAGCAGTACGTC. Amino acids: CSVRGQGPYEQYV.

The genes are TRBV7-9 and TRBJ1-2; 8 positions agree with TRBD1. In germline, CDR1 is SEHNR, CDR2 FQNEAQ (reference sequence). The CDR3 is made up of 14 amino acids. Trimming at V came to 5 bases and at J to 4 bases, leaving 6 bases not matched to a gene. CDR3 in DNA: TGTGCCAGCAGCCGACAGGGGCTGGGCTATGGCTACACCTTC. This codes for CASSRQGLGYGYTF.

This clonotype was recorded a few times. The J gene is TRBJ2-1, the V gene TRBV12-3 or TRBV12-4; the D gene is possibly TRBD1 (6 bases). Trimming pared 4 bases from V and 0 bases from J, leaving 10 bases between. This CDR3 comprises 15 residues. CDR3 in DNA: TGTGCCAGCAGTTCGGACAGAGTCTCCTACAATGAGCAGTTCTTC. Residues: CASSSDRVSYNEQFF.

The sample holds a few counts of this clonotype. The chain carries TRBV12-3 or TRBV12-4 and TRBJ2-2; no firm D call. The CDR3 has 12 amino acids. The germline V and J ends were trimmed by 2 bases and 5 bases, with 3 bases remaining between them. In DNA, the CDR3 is TGTGCCAGCAGTTTAATGACCGGGGAGCTGTTTTTT. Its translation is CASSLMTGELFF.

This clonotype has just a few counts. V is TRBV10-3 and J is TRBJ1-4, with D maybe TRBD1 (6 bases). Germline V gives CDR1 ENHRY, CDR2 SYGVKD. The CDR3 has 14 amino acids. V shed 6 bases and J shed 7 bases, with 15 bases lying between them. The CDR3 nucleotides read TGTGCCATCAGCCAGGACAGAGCTGCTGAAAAACTGTTTTTT. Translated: CAISQDRAAEKLFF.

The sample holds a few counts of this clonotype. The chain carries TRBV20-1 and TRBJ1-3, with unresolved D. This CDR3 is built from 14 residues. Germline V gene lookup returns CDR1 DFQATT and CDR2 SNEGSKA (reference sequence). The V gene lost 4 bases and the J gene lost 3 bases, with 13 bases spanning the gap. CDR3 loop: CSAMDTGDGNTIYF. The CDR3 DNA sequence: TGCAGTGCTATGGATACCGGAGATGGAAACACCATATATTTT.

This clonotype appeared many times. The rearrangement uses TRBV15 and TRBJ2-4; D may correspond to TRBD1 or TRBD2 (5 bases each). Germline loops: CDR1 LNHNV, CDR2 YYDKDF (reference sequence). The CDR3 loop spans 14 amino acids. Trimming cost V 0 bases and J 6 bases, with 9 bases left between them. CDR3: CATSREGETNIQYF. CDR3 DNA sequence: TGTGCCACCAGCAGAGAGGGGGAGACAAACATTCAGTACTTC.

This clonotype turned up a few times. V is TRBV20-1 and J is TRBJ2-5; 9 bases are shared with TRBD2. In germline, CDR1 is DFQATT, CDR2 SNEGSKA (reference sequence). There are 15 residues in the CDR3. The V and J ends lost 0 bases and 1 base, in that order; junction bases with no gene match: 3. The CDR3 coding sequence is TGCAGTGCTAGAGATTCGGGACTAGCCCAAGAGACCCAGTACTTC. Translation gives CSARDSGLAQETQYF.

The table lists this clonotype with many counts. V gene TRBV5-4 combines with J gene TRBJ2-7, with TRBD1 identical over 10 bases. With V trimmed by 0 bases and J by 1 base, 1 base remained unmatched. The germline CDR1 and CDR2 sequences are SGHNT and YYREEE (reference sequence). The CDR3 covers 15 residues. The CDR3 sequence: CASSLVGQGSYEQYF. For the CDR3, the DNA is TGTGCCAGCAGCTTGGTGGGACAGGGGTCCTACGAGCAGTACTTC. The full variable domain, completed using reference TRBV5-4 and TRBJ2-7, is ETGVTQSPTHLIKTRGQQVTLRCSSQSGHNTVSWYQQALGQGPQFIFQYYREEENGRGNFPPRFSGLQFPNYSSELNVNALELDDSALYLCASSLVGQGSYEQYFGPGTRLTVT.

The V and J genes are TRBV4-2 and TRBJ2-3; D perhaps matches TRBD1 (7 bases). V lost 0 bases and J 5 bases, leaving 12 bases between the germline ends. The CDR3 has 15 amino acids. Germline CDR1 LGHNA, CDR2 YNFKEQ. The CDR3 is CASSQERDSKDTQYF. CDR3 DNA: TGTGCCAGCAGCCAAGAGCGGGACAGTAAAGATACGCAGTATTTT.

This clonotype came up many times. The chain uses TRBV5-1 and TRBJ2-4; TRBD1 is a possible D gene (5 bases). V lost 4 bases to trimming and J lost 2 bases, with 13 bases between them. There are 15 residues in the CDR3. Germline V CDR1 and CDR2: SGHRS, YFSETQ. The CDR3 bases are TGCGCCAGCAGCCCGACGACAGCATCCAAAAACATTCAGTACTTC. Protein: CASSPTTASKNIQYF.

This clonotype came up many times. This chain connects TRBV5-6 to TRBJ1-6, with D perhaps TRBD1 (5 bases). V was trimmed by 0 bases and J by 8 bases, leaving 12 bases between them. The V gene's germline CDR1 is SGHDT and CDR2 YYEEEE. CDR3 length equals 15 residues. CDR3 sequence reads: CASSLERQSYSPLHF. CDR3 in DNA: TGTGCCAGCAGCTTGGAGCGACAGAGCTATTCACCCCTCCACTTT.

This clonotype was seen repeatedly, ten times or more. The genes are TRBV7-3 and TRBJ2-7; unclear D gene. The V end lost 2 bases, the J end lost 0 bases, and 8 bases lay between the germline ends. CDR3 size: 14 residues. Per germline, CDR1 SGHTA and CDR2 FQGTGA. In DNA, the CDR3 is TGTGCCAGCAGCTTATTAGGCAGCTCCTACGAGCAGTACTTC. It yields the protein CASSLLGSSYEQYF.

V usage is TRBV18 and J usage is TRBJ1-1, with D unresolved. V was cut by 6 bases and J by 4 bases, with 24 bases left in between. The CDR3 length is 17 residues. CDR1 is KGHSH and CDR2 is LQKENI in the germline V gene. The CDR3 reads CASSLSSYSSYGTEAFF. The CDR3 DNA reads TGTGCCAGCTCCCTTAGCAGTTACAGCTCCTATGGCACTGAAGCTTTCTTT.

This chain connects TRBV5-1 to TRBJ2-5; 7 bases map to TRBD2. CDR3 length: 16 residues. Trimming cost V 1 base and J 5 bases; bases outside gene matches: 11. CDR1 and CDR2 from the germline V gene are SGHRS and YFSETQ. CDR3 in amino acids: CASSLSVAGVGETQYF. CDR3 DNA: TGCGCCAGCAGCTTGAGCGTGGCGGGGGTCGGTGAGACCCAGTACTTC. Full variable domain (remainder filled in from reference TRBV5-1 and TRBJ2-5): KAGVTQTPRYLIKTRGQQVTLSCSPISGHRSVSWYQQTPGQGLQFLFEYFSETQRNKGNFPGRFSGRQFSNSRSEMNVSTLELGDSALYLCASSLSVAGVGETQYFGPGTRLLVL.